This paragraph covers one T cell receptor (beta chain) sequence. The specificity of this receptor is unknown. Per-base quality was not reported, and no clone a single base away is much larger than it. The sample originates from a study of blood T cells in healthy people across ages (dated by TCRdb to about 2015). Background on the whole study: In model experiments, template switching captured about one uniquely barcoded TCR beta cDNA molecule for every two T cells. The study measured age-related changes in TCR beta repertoire diversity using deep sequencing normalized with unique cDNA molecular identifiers. Donors were grouped into four age groups: young (average 16 years), middle-aged (around 39), aged (approximately 58) and long-lived (approximately 78). Donors of different ages were randomly distributed across sequencing lanes to avoid experimental bias. For two donors (one aged 18 to 30 and one aged 80 or older), the study analyzed two additional independent replicas of 1 million unique cDNA reads from the same blood draw. On the study overall, not on this receptor specifically: The percentage of naive T cells measured by flow cytometry correlated strongly with observed TCR beta diversity. The CMV infection status of donors was not known, potentially confounding age-related changes in expanded clonotypes. Estimates of total diversity based on one million sequenced T cells were regarded as lower bounds and as underestimates. Compared with the aged group, the long-lived group had more naive CD4+ T cells, fewer expanded clones and increased TCR diversity, a pattern suggesting age selection. As age increased, observed TCR beta diversity per million T cells dropped in a roughly linear way, and a significant reduction was already evident by age about 40. Since profiling was done on bulk unsorted PBMCs, naive and antigen-experienced compartments could not be conclusively compared.

The donors were around 39 Caucasian individuals from Russia, aged about 6 to 100 years, who were systemically healthy. Ten milliliters of peripheral blood were drawn from each donor into EDTA-treated Vacutainer tubes. Ficoll-Paque density-gradient centrifugation was used to isolate PBMCs, with at least 6.5 million per sample. Total RNA, at least 6 micrograms per sample, was extracted from PBMCs with Trizol reagent. Naive CD45RAhigh/CD27high T cell percentages were measured by flow cytometry on a PBMC aliquot from every donor. The receptor library was made with 5' RACE. A second roughly 7 to 12 cycle PCR used a sample-barcoded 5' primer and a J-beta primer mix. A unique molecular identifier was introduced onto each TCR beta cDNA molecule by a template-switch 5' adaptor carrying 12 random nucleotides. Each sample yielded at least 2.5 million CDR3-containing paired-end reads. First-strand cDNA was synthesized from all RNA with the Mint cDNA synthesis kit, primed by a TRBC-specific oligonucleotide. All cDNA was treated with uracil-DNA glycosylase and then went through a first 18-cycle PCR with the universal primers M1SS and BC2_uni_R. Processing in the source paper ran as follows. Each sample was normalized by randomly selecting 1 million high-quality reads, each carrying a distinct molecular identifier. Instead of being binned into consensus sequences, reads with shared molecular identifiers were discarded. MiTCR, with a Q25 quality threshold and the strictest error-elimination algorithm, was used for CDR3 identification, clonotype clustering and error correction. A nonparametric unseen species model with Euler transformation was used to estimate lower-bound total TCR beta diversity. TCRdb passed the public sequencing reads through fastp at Q25 and MiXCR, retaining productive beta sequences. Here each entry gathers all rows of one CDR3 protein and keeps the most common genes and DNA. None of the V and J calls come from the authors' own analysis; TCRdb made them. The sample contains some 1.8 million distinct CDR3 sequences, roughly 43% of them found a single time. More than 20% of the sample goes to the ten largest clones.

The TCR comes from a human donor in good health. The specimen sequenced was blood.

The nucleotide sequence reads TGTGCCAGCAGCTTAGACAGGGATTTGATTCGCTACGAGCAGTACTTC. Its coded protein is CASSLDRDLIRYEQYF. Recombination joined TRBV7-9 with TRBJ2-7, and TRBD1 may be the D gene, going by 6 matching bases. Between the V and J ends, shortened by 1 base and 3 bases respectively, the junction contains 16 bases. The CDR3 has 16 amino acids, counting the end cysteine and phenylalanine. The DNA shown is the 48-base CDR3, in frame from base 1. CDR1 and CDR2, per the germline V gene (reference sequence), are SEHNR and FQNEAQ.